The clone carrying this TCR beta chain was seen many times. Antigen specificity is unknown. Authors of the study amplified TCR beta CDR3 regions from RNA transcripts. RT-PCR in the first round (using the HTBI primer set) targeted the TCR CDR3. TCRdb re-analysed the multiplex PCR reads in MiXCR, keeping a single row per CDR3 protein. The sample lists fewer than 550,000 distinct CDR3 sequences; approximately 25% were seen once. Ophthalmopathy patients all had a Clinical Activity Score of at least 3, a NOSPECS grade of at least 4 and disease under 3 months old. The CDR3 spans 14 residues. Trimming shortened V by 5 bases and J by 3 bases, and 11 bases separated the two germline ends. Germline CDR1 is SEHNR and CDR2 is FQNEAQ (reference sequence). The entry originates in a study of T cells in Graves' hyperthyroidism and ophthalmopathy. Overall study findings and caveats: It was a median 6.5 months before onset that the model predicted ophthalmopathy. Most thyroid clonotypes expanded above 0.001 appeared in blood too. Using 13 V-J features, a model discriminated ophthalmopathy from stable hyperthyroidism.

This TCR came from a woman in her 30s with Graves' ophthalmopathy. The chain is built from TRBV7-9 and TRBJ1-3; perhaps TRBD1 as D (6 bases). Sequencing input: blood. CDR3: CASSADRNGNTIYF. The CDR3 nucleotides read TGTGCCAGCAGCGCCGACAGGAATGGAAACACCATATATTTT.